This T cell receptor (beta chain) was sequenced in a study of cytomegalovirus exposure and HLA in healthy donors. Clones were sequenced by immunoSEQ multiplex PCR, and TCRdb holds only the in-frame ones, with some missing. Of fewer than 120,000 clones listed, approximately 87% are singletons. The CDR3 length is 14 residues. The trim removed 1 base at V and 5 bases at J, leaving 4 bases unmatched. CDR1 is SGHAT, CDR2 FQNNGV, per germline. This clonotype was sampled from a woman aged 25 to 39 in good health and CMV-seropositive. The specimen sequenced was PBMCs. The chain is built from TRBV11-2 and TRBJ1-1; 7 nucleotides align to TRBD1. For the CDR3, the DNA is TGTGCCAGCAGCTTAGGGGGACAGTGGACTGAAGCTTTCTTT. This codes for CASSLGGQWTEAFF.